This TCR beta chain was obtained from a study of T-cell memory formation after mild COVID-19 (dated by TCRdb to the early 2020s). For the wider study: Most TCR sequence clusters were specific to one of the two donors. In a couple of donors, T-cell clones that expanded and contracted after mild COVID-19 were followed by sequencing TCRalpha and TCRbeta repertoires longitudinally. The cohort was made up of two young adult volunteers, one female and one male, who were previously healthy.

The reads were generated on an Illumina NovaSeq 6000. Using 5'RACE with constant-segment primers, TCRalpha and TCRbeta cDNA libraries were constructed, with sample barcodes and unique molecular identifiers added in the process. Trizol reagent was used to extract RNA from every sample. Amplification of the libraries took two PCR steps, and the second step added a second sample barcode plus Illumina TruSeq adapters. Libraries were sequenced on an Illumina NovaSeq with 2 x 150 bp paired-end reads. The original pipeline was this. Reads were demultiplexed and collapsed into UMI-guided consensus sequences with migec v1.2.7. Using mixcr v2.1.11, the UMI consensuses were aligned to TRA and TRB V and J templates and assembled into clonotypes. Expanded or contracted clonotypes were those called significant by both edgeR and NoisET, with noise models trained on biological replicates. For edgeR calls, a false discovery rate-adjusted p below 0.01 and a log2 fold-change threshold of 1 were applied. As an exploratory analysis of dynamics, PCA with hierarchical clustering was applied to max-normalized trajectories of the 1000 most abundant clonotypes. Separately sequenced CD4+ and CD8+ repertoires were used to assign the CD4 or CD8 phenotype of responding clones. The public reads were quality trimmed at Q25 with fastp and then assembled into clones with MiXCR by TCRdb, keeping productive beta chains. Rows merge per CDR3 protein into single entries with the most common DNA and genes. V and J calls and clone size were set by TCRdb, not the authors. The sample table records 470,000 or so distinct CDR3 sequences; roughly 17% of these occur just once. In total, the top ten clones hold under 25% of the sample.

The table lists this clonotype with a few counts. The antigen this receptor binds is unknown. The input lacks base qualities; no much larger clone sits a single base away. PBMCs were isolated by Ficoll-Paque density gradient centrifugation. According to the germline V gene, CDR1 reads LGHNT and CDR2 reads FRNRAP. V is clipped by 0 bases and J by 7 bases, and the sequence between their germline boundaries is 12 bases long. The CDR3 sequence holds 14 residues, the cysteine and phenylalanine included. CDR3 DNA only is kept here, 42 bases in frame from base 1. Here is what the overall study found, with its caveats: Some responding clones were found in pre-infection memory, which suggests that pre-existing cross-reactive memory T cells took part in the SARS-CoV-2 response. Contracting CD4+ clones turned up mainly in the CM and EM memory subsets, whereas EMRA was where CD8+ clones were enriched. Only a couple of mild cases were covered in the study, and larger cohorts including severe cases with pre-infection samples were considered necessary. From day 15 to 85, contracting clones showed balanced CD4/CD8 phenotypes, whereas a second wave of clones that expanded from day 15 to 37 leaned towards CD4+. SARS-CoV-2 specificity was not confirmed for the second-wave clones peaking on day 37.

The V gene is TRBV12-5 and the J gene is TRBJ1-1; the D gene remains uncertain. The clonotype was recovered from a man aged 18 to 30 who had mild COVID-19 (a few samples of this study predate the infection). The sample titles of this study are shuffled in the database, so cell type and time point are left out; the donor was told from shared clones. Sequenced: PBMCs or a T cell subset sorted from them (not recorded which). The sequenced DNA is TGTGCTAGTGGTTTGGTAGGTCTTGTAGGTGAAGCTTTCTTT. Its translation reads: CASGLVGLVGEAFF. The CDR3 plus the reference TRBV12-5 and TRBJ1-1 genes for the other parts give the full variable domain: DARVTQTPRHKVTEMGQEVTMRCQPILGHNTVFWYRQTMMQGLELLAYFRNRAPLDDSGMPKDRFSAEMPDATLATLKIQPSEPRDSAVYFCASGLVGLVGEAFFGQGTRLTVV.